This TCR beta chain appears in the sequencing data of a study of tissue T cells after allogeneic stem cell transplantation. CDR1 NSQYPW and CDR2 LRSPGD come from the germline V gene (reference sequence). With 4 bases clipped from V and 7 bases from J, the junction kept 10 bases outside the gene matches. This CDR3 has 17 amino acids. Regarding this clone: Its antigen is unidentified. The gene symbols are mouse symbols. Sequencing ends 1 residue short of the CDR3 end; the germline J gene provides the rest.

Clones were read by immunoSEQ multiplex PCR, and TCRdb kept only the in-frame ones, dropping some. The table shows 40,000 to 60,000 clones, with roughly 73% occurring only once. Findings of the study overall: Shared clones across patients were few; motif clustering revealed tissue-specific shared signatures. Only a limited share of tissue TCRs appeared in blood or spleen. Sampling depth was limited, and the cohort was small and clinically varied.

Input material: sorted cells pooled from one or two spleens. The rearrangement uses TRBV1 and TRBJ1-6, with 10 bases lining up with TRBD1. TRBJ1-6 is labeled an ORF, and its function is uncertain. This TCR derives from a pool of C57BL/6 mice in good health. CDR3: CTCSGPGQGLGNSPLYF. The sequenced CDR3 bases are TGCACCTGCAGTGGACCGGGACAGGGGTTAGGGAATTCGCCCCTCTAC.